A selection of T cell receptor beta chains follows, all from one sample in a study of CD8+CD57+ T cells in acquired aplastic anemia. MiXCR, run by TCRdb on the reads, gives a single entry per CDR3 protein. The sample includes about 190,000 distinct CDR3 sequences, 40% to 55% of them seen just once. Sequenced material: sorted CD4+, CD8+, or CD8+CD57+ T cells (not recorded which) from PBMCs. These receptors were collected from a human donor with aplastic anemia. The CDR3 runs from the conserved cysteine through the conserved F or W. Fields, in order: D gene, clone size, CDR3 length, J gene, V gene, CDR3 DNA, CDR3 protein. The D gene is left open where the match is weak. A row's size may be missing; if present it is once, few, many or a size class.

d_gene: -
abundance: many
len: 13
j_gene: TRBJ2-7
v_gene: TRBV7-9
CDR3nt: TGTGCCAGCAGCTTAGGGCCTTCCTACGAGCAGTACTTC
CDR3aa: CASSLGPSYEQYF

d_gene: -
abundance: many
len: 14
j_gene: TRBJ1-2
v_gene: TRBV20-1
CDR3nt: TGCAGTGCTAGAGATCTTGTTGGGACAACCGGCTACACCTTC
CDR3aa: CSARDLVGTTGYTF

d_gene: TRBD2
abundance: -
len: 18
j_gene: TRBJ2-5
v_gene: TRBV20-1
CDR3nt: TGCAGTGCTAGAGCCCTTAGCGGGGGGGCCATCCGCGAAAAGACCCAGTACTTC
CDR3aa: CSARALSGGAIREKTQYF

d_gene: -
abundance: many
len: 11
j_gene: TRBJ1-4
v_gene: TRBV19
CDR3nt: TGTGTCGCAGGGCGGGGAGAAAAACTGTTTTTT
CDR3aa: CVAGRGEKLFF

d_gene: -
abundance: -
len: 14
j_gene: TRBJ1-6
v_gene: TRBV20-1
CDR3nt: TGCAGTGCTAGAGAGGTGGGTCCAAATTCACCCCTCCACTTT
CDR3aa: CSAREVGPNSPLHF

d_gene: -
abundance: few
len: 14
j_gene: TRBJ2-2
v_gene: TRBV27
CDR3nt: TGTGCCAGCAGTTTAAATTCGAACACCGGGGAGCTGTTTTTT
CDR3aa: CASSLNSNTGELFF

d_gene: -
abundance: many
len: 11
j_gene: TRBJ1-1
v_gene: TRBV6-5
CDR3nt: TGTGCCAGCAGTTGGGGACTTGAAGCTTTCTTT
CDR3aa: CASSWGLEAFF

d_gene: -
abundance: once
len: 13
j_gene: TRBJ1-2
v_gene: TRBV20-1
CDR3nt: TGCAGTGCAACAACGGGGCGCTTTGTTGGCTACACCTTC
CDR3aa: CSATTGRFVGYTF

d_gene: -
abundance: many
len: 14
j_gene: TRBJ2-3
v_gene: TRBV7-3
CDR3nt: TGTGCCAGCAGCCTGGGACACAACACAGATACGCAGTATTTT
CDR3aa: CASSLGHNTDTQYF

d_gene: -
abundance: many
len: 14
j_gene: TRBJ2-7
v_gene: TRBV2
CDR3nt: TGTGCCAGCAGTGAAGAGAGGGTAACCTACGAGCAGTACTTC
CDR3aa: CASSEERVTYEQYF

d_gene: TRBD1
abundance: many
len: 13
j_gene: TRBJ2-2
v_gene: TRBV19
CDR3nt: TGTGCCAGTAGCCACCGGGACAGCGGGGAGCTGTTTTTT
CDR3aa: CASSHRDSGELFF

d_gene: -
abundance: many
len: 17
j_gene: TRBJ1-4
v_gene: TRBV20-1
CDR3nt: TGCAGTGCGGGAGTACTGAACCCGGTCCCGCGCAATGAAAAACTGTTTTTT
CDR3aa: CSAGVLNPVPRNEKLFF

d_gene: -
abundance: -
len: 13
j_gene: TRBJ2-7
v_gene: TRBV14
CDR3nt: TGTGCCAGCAGCCAAGGACCGGCGCTCGAGCAGTACTTC
CDR3aa: CASSQGPALEQYF

d_gene: -
abundance: -
len: 13
j_gene: TRBJ2-1
v_gene: TRBV24-1
CDR3nt: TGTGCCACCAGTGGAGGAGTATACAATGAGCAGTTCTTC
CDR3aa: CATSGGVYNEQFF

d_gene: TRBD2
abundance: -
len: 15
j_gene: TRBJ2-1
v_gene: TRBV20-1
CDR3nt: TGCAGTGCTAGAATCCCTAGCGGAGTCTACAATGAGCAGTTCTTC
CDR3aa: CSARIPSGVYNEQFF

d_gene: -
abundance: few
len: 12
j_gene: TRBJ2-1
v_gene: TRBV5-1
CDR3nt: TGCGCCAGCACCGACAGCGGCAATGAGCAGTTCTTC
CDR3aa: CASTDSGNEQFF

d_gene: TRBD1
abundance: -
len: 15
j_gene: TRBJ1-5
v_gene: TRBV6-1
CDR3nt: TGTGCCAGCAGTCCCGTACAGGGGACGTATCAGCCCCAGCATTTT
CDR3aa: CASSPVQGTYQPQHF

d_gene: -
abundance: -
len: 16
j_gene: TRBJ1-2
v_gene: TRBV19
CDR3nt: TGTGCCAGTAGTGCCAATAATCGACACCCCGTGGGTGGCTACACCTTC
CDR3aa: CASSANNRHPVGGYTF

d_gene: -
abundance: many
len: 13
j_gene: TRBJ2-5
v_gene: TRBV20-1
CDR3nt: TGCAGTGCGGGACATGAGGGGAAAGAGACCCAGTACTTC
CDR3aa: CSAGHEGKETQYF

d_gene: TRBD2
abundance: -
len: 14
j_gene: TRBJ2-7
v_gene: TRBV12-3/TRBV12-4
CDR3nt: TGTGCCAGCAGTCCGGCTAGCGGAACCTACGAGCAGTACTTC
CDR3aa: CASSPASGTYEQYF

d_gene: TRBD2
abundance: -
len: 17
j_gene: TRBJ2-2
v_gene: TRBV24-1
CDR3nt: TGTGCCACCAGTGATTTTCTCTCGGGAGGGAACACCGGGGAGCTGTTTTTT
CDR3aa: CATSDFLSGGNTGELFF

d_gene: -
abundance: -
len: 15
j_gene: TRBJ1-1
v_gene: TRBV2
CDR3nt: TGTGCCAGCAGTTCGACTCTGGCGGGAAACACTGAAGCTTTCTTT
CDR3aa: CASSSTLAGNTEAFF

d_gene: TRBD2
abundance: -
len: 17
j_gene: TRBJ2-7
v_gene: TRBV4-2
CDR3nt: TGTGCCAGCAGTGCGGAGGCTAGCGGGAGAAGCCCCTACGAGCAGTACTTC
CDR3aa: CASSAEASGRSPYEQYF

d_gene: TRBD1
abundance: -
len: 15
j_gene: TRBJ1-4
v_gene: TRBV9
CDR3nt: TGTGCCAGCAGCGTAGTAGGGACAGGGGACGAAAAACTGTTTTTT
CDR3aa: CASSVVGTGDEKLFF

d_gene: TRBD2
abundance: -
len: 19
j_gene: TRBJ2-6
v_gene: TRBV24-1
CDR3nt: TGTGCCACCAGTGATTTGCAGCCTAGCGGAAGCTCTGGGGCCAACGTCCTGACTTTC
CDR3aa: CATSDLQPSGSSGANVLTF

d_gene: TRBD2
abundance: many
len: 14
j_gene: TRBJ2-3
v_gene: TRBV2
CDR3nt: TGTGCCAGCACGCGGGGGAGAGGCACAGATACGCAGTATTTT
CDR3aa: CASTRGRGTDTQYF

d_gene: TRBD1
abundance: -
len: 14
j_gene: TRBJ2-5
v_gene: TRBV24-1
CDR3nt: TGTGCCACCAGTGACCTGGGACAGCAAGAGACCCAGTACTTC
CDR3aa: CATSDLGQQETQYF

d_gene: TRBD1
abundance: many
len: 15
j_gene: TRBJ1-1
v_gene: TRBV5-1
CDR3nt: TGCGCCAGCAGCTCGATCCGGACAGGAGGAACTGAAGCTTTCTTT
CDR3aa: CASSSIRTGGTEAFF

d_gene: -
abundance: many
len: 17
j_gene: TRBJ1-2
v_gene: TRBV7-9
CDR3nt: TGTGCCAGCAGCTTTTGGGGACAACCCCCGCGAGCCTATGGCTACACCTTC
CDR3aa: CASSFWGQPPRAYGYTF

d_gene: -
abundance: -
len: 13
j_gene: TRBJ2-2
v_gene: TRBV6-5
CDR3nt: TGTGCCAGCAGTTACGACGGGACCGGGGAGCTGCTTTTT
CDR3aa: CASSYDGTGELLF

d_gene: -
abundance: -
len: 14
j_gene: TRBJ1-5
v_gene: TRBV15
CDR3nt: TGTGCCACCAGCAGAGATAAGGGGATCCAGCCCCAGCATTTT
CDR3aa: CATSRDKGIQPQHF

d_gene: TRBD1
abundance: -
len: 15
j_gene: TRBJ1-4
v_gene: TRBV15
CDR3nt: TGTGCCAGCAGCCTAAGACAGGGTGGTAATGAAAAACTGTTTTTT
CDR3aa: CASSLRQGGNEKLFF

d_gene: TRBD1
abundance: -
len: 17
j_gene: TRBJ1-2
v_gene: TRBV6-1
CDR3nt: TGTGCCAGCAGCAAACGTGTCCGGGACAGAATTTACTATGGCTACACCTTC
CDR3aa: CASSKRVRDRIYYGYTF

d_gene: TRBD1
abundance: -
len: 17
j_gene: TRBJ1-1
v_gene: TRBV10-3
CDR3nt: TGTGCCATCAGTGCATACTACGGGACAGTCATGAACACTGAAGCTTTCTTT
CDR3aa: CAISAYYGTVMNTEAFF

d_gene: -
abundance: -
len: 13
j_gene: TRBJ1-1
v_gene: TRBV24-1
CDR3nt: TGTGCCACCAGTGAAGATCGGTTCACTGAAGCTTTCTTT
CDR3aa: CATSEDRFTEAFF

d_gene: -
abundance: -
len: 11
j_gene: TRBJ2-5
v_gene: TRBV6-5
CDR3nt: TGTGCCAGCAATCTGGCCCTTCGGACGTACTTC
CDR3aa: CASNLALRTYF

d_gene: -
abundance: many
len: 13
j_gene: TRBJ2-3
v_gene: TRBV19
CDR3nt: TGTGCCAGTAGTATGGGGATCACAGATACGCAGTATTTT
CDR3aa: CASSMGITDTQYF

d_gene: -
abundance: few
len: 12
j_gene: TRBJ2-3
v_gene: TRBV15
CDR3nt: TGTGCCACCAGCACCACAGGACTCGGGCAGTATTTT
CDR3aa: CATSTTGLGQYF

d_gene: -
abundance: many
len: 11
j_gene: TRBJ1-2
v_gene: TRBV7-9
CDR3nt: TGTGCCAGCAGCTTCCAGGGCGGCTACACCTTC
CDR3aa: CASSFQGGYTF

d_gene: -
abundance: few
len: 15
j_gene: TRBJ2-5
v_gene: TRBV4-2
CDR3nt: TGTGCCAGCAGCCAAATAAACAGGGCGCAAGAGACCCAGTACTTC
CDR3aa: CASSQINRAQETQYF

d_gene: -
abundance: -
len: 11
j_gene: TRBJ2-5
v_gene: TRBV10-2
CDR3nt: TGCGCCACCGCCCACCAAGAGACCCAGTACTTC
CDR3aa: CATAHQETQYF

d_gene: -
abundance: -
len: 16
j_gene: TRBJ2-7
v_gene: TRBV10-3
CDR3nt: TGTGCCATCAGTGACCCGGAGCGCGGTAGCTCCTACGAGCAGTACTTC
CDR3aa: CAISDPERGSSYEQYF

d_gene: -
abundance: -
len: 15
j_gene: TRBJ2-2
v_gene: TRBV24-1
CDR3nt: TGTGCCACCAGTGACAGATTAGTGAACACCGGGGAGCTGTTTTTT
CDR3aa: CATSDRLVNTGELFF

d_gene: -
abundance: many
len: 15
j_gene: TRBJ1-2
v_gene: TRBV2
CDR3nt: TGTGCCAGCAGGAGGGCTGGGCAGATCTACTATGGCTACACCTTC
CDR3aa: CASRRAGQIYYGYTF

d_gene: -
abundance: -
len: 14
j_gene: TRBJ1-5
v_gene: TRBV19
CDR3nt: TGTGCCAGTAGTAAAGGGGAGGGGAGCCAGCCCCAGCATTTT
CDR3aa: CASSKGEGSQPQHF

d_gene: TRBD1
abundance: many
len: 17
j_gene: TRBJ1-4
v_gene: TRBV10-3
CDR3nt: TGTGCCATCAGCCGGGACAGATCCTCAGCAACTAATGAAAAACTGTTTTTT
CDR3aa: CAISRDRSSATNEKLFF

d_gene: TRBD2
abundance: -
len: 15
j_gene: TRBJ2-3
v_gene: TRBV29-1
CDR3nt: TGCAGCGTTGAAAGGTCGGGGGGGCAAGTAGATACGCAGTATTTT
CDR3aa: CSVERSGGQVDTQYF

d_gene: -
abundance: -
len: 14
j_gene: TRBJ2-1
v_gene: TRBV24-1
CDR3nt: TGTGCCACCAGTGATCTGACTAGGGGGGCCGAGCAGTTCTTC
CDR3aa: CATSDLTRGAEQFF

d_gene: TRBD2
abundance: many
len: 14
j_gene: TRBJ2-1
v_gene: TRBV10-3
CDR3nt: TGTGCCATCACAGGGACTAGCGGGAGGGACGAGCAGTTCTTC
CDR3aa: CAITGTSGRDEQFF

d_gene: -
abundance: -
len: 15
j_gene: TRBJ1-2
v_gene: TRBV7-8
CDR3nt: TGTGCCAGCAGCTCCCTTCTCTCGAACGCTGATGGCTACACCTTC
CDR3aa: CASSSLLSNADGYTF